A single sample is the source of the 7 T cell receptor beta chains below, sequenced in a study of blood T cell repertoires in COVID-19. Method: immunoSEQ multiplex PCR; TCRdb's copy keeps in-frame clones and lacks some. The sample lists some 270,000 clones, approximately 90% occurring once. The sequencing input was PBMCs or T cells enriched from blood (not recorded which). Source of these receptors: a woman aged 25-40 years with acute COVID-19.

This clone was observed a few times. The chain combines TRBV6-4 with TRBJ2-3, with 7 bases lining up with TRBD2. This CDR3 region has 15 residues. J gave up 3 bases and V 2 bases, and 5 bases lay outside the gene matches. CDR1 and CDR2 (germline): MRHNA, SNTAGT. The CDR3 here is CASSDGGSSTDTQYF. Written as DNA, the CDR3 is TGTGCCAGCAGTGACGGCGGGAGTTCAACAGATACGCAGTATTTT.

The rearrangement uses TRBV10-3 and TRBJ2-2; 13 bases match TRBD2. J was trimmed by 4 bases and V by 6 bases; bases with no gene match: 8. CDR3 length: 17 residues. In germline, CDR1 is ENHRY, CDR2 SYGVKD. The CDR3 is CAIRTSGRADSTGELFF. As DNA, the CDR3 is TGTGCCATCAGAACTAGCGGGAGGGCCGATAGCACCGGGGAGCTGTTTTTT.

The table lists this clone with a count of one. The V and J genes are TRBV5-4 and TRBJ2-2; the D is unclear. The CDR3 has 14 amino acids. Germline V lookup: CDR1 SGHNT, CDR2 YYREEE (reference sequence). Trimming stripped 4 bases from V and 3 bases from J, with 10 bases between. In DNA, the CDR3 is TGTGCCAGCAGCATCAAACCGGACACCGGGGAGCTGTTTTTT. Residues: CASSIKPDTGELFF.

A note on this clone: The junction departs from germline at one end; a sequencing error may be responsible. CDR3 sequence reads: CASSPLAAGGLEQYF. CDR3 sequence (DNA): TGTGCTAGCAGCCCACTCGCGGCGGGAGGGCTCGAGCAGTACTTC. V gene TRBV7-7 combines with J gene TRBJ2-7; TRBD2 agrees at 9 bases. Looked up from germline, CDR1 is SSHAT and CDR2 is FNYEAQ (reference sequence). This CDR3 has 15 residues.

The V and J genes are TRBV7-2 and TRBJ2-1; possibly TRBD1 for D (6 bases). Trimming left V 1 base short and J 2 bases short, with 12 bases between. This CDR3 region has 16 residues. Per germline, CDR1 SGHTA and CDR2 FQGNSA. The CDR3 reads CASSLVAGVTYNEQFF. CDR3 bases: TGTGCCAGCAGCTTAGTGGCAGGGGTTACCTACAATGAGCAGTTCTTC.

The chain uses TRBV29-1 and TRBJ2-4, with TRBD1 matching 8 bases. After removal of 7 bases from V and 9 bases from J, the junction contained 20 bases not matched to a gene. Per the germline V gene, CDR1 is SQVTM and CDR2 is ANQGSEA. The CDR3 extends over 16 amino acids. CDR3 DNA: TGCAGCGCGGATCTCAGGGGGCGCACGGGGTCCCCCATTCAGTACTTC. This translates into CSADLRGRTGSPIQYF.

The J gene is TRBJ2-7, the V gene TRBV27, with a tentative D call TRBD2 (5 bases). Trimming removed 6 bases from V and 0 bases from J, with 12 bases in between. Germline V gene data show CDR1 as MNHEY and CDR2 as SMNVEV (reference sequence). The CDR3 loop spans 14 amino acids. The CDR3 here is CASRAAEISYEQYF. The CDR3 DNA reads as TGTGCCAGCAGAGCGGCCGAAATCTCCTACGAGCAGTACTTC.